One sample yielded the 6 T cell receptor beta chains listed below, sequenced in a study of radiotherapy plus CTLA-4 blockade in lung cancer. This table comes from immunoSEQ multiplex PCR, and its TCRdb copy is limited to in-frame clones, with some not included. The data hold around 130,000 clones, with 85% to 90% observed a single time. The sample was peripheral blood, taken from a patient treated with radiotherapy plus ipilimumab. The receptors derive from a human donor with non-small cell lung cancer that progressed on radiotherapy plus ipilimumab.

The chain uses TRBV9 and TRBJ2-1; D call uncertain. This CDR3 spans 13 amino acids. The germline V gene has CDR1 SGDLS and CDR2 YYNGEE. V lost 3 bases to trimming and J lost 5 bases, with 9 bases between them. CDR3 protein: CASSAGNDNEQFF. The CDR3 nucleotides read TGTGCCAGCAGCGCGGGTAACGACAATGAGCAGTTCTTC.

This rearrangement joins TRBV12-5 to TRBJ2-7; D unclear. From germline, CDR1 is LGHNT and CDR2 FRNRAP. Trimming removed 7 bases at V and 4 bases at J, with 11 bases between. This CDR3 has 12 residues. The CDR3 DNA reads as TGTGCTAGTGCCCCCTGGGGATACGAGCAGTACTTC. This translates into CASAPWGYEQYF.

The chain joins TRBV4-1 to TRBJ2-2; 10 bases align to TRBD2. Germline V gene sequence: CDR1 MGHRA, CDR2 YSYEKL. The CDR3 is made up of 19 amino acids. V lost 2 bases, J lost 6 bases, and 15 bases stayed unmatched. CDR3 nucleotides: TGCGCCAGCAGCCAAAGAAGGCTCCCGGGACTAGCGTGGGCCGGGGAGCTGTTTTTT. Encoded protein: CASSQRRLPGLAWAGELFF.

The chain carries TRBV4-1 and TRBJ2-7; no definite D call. CDR3 length: 14 residues. V was trimmed by 2 bases and J by 4 bases, leaving 12 bases between them. Germline CDR1 MGHRA, CDR2 YSYEKL. CDR3 protein: CASSQITEKYEQYF. The CDR3 bases are TGCGCCAGCAGCCAAATCACAGAGAAATACGAGCAGTACTTC.

The gene calls are TRBV7-9 and TRBJ2-5; possibly TRBD1 or TRBD2 for D (5 bases each). There are 16 residues in the CDR3. CDR1 and CDR2 from the germline V gene are SEHNR and FQNEAQ (reference sequence). Trimming left V 5 bases short and J 5 bases short, with 21 bases between. The CDR3 spells CASSRRTPRGVETQYF. The CDR3 DNA sequence: TGTGCCAGCAGCCGCCGAACGCCCCGAGGGGTTGAGACCCAGTACTTC.

The chain couples TRBV11-2 to TRBJ2-2, with 9 bases identical to TRBD2. The CDR3 has 17 residues. After removal of 0 bases from V and 2 bases from J, the junction contained 4 bases not matched to a gene. Looked up from germline, CDR1 is SGHAT and CDR2 is FQNNGV. In DNA form, the CDR3 reads TGTGCCAGCAGCTTAGAGCTAGCGGGGCGTAACACCGGGGAGCTGTTTTTT. Protein: CASSLELAGRNTGELFF.